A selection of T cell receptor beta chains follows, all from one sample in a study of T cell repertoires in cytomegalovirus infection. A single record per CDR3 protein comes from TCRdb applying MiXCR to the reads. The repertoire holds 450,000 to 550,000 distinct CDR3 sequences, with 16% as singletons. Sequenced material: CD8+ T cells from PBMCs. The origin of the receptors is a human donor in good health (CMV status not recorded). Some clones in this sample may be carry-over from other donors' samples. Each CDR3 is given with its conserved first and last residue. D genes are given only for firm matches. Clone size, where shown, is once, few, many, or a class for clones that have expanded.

CDR3 protein: CASSPGGRAYNEQFF
CDR3 DNA: TGTGCCAGCAGCCCGGGCGGGCGGGCCTACAATGAGCAGTTCTTC
clone size: few
D gene: .
V gene: TRBV13
J gene: TRBJ2-1

CDR3 protein: CASRVPGQELKMELFF
CDR3 DNA: TGTGCCAGCAGAGTCCCGGGACAGGAATTAAAGATGGAGCTGTTTTTT
clone size: many
D gene: TRBD1
V gene: TRBV6-2/TRBV6-3
J gene: TRBJ2-2

CDR3 protein: CSVASGGNNEQFF
CDR3 DNA: TGCAGCGTTGCTAGCGGGGGCAACAATGAGCAGTTCTTC
clone size: .
D gene: TRBD2
V gene: TRBV29-1
J gene: TRBJ2-1

CDR3 protein: CASSQRETGHEQYF
CDR3 DNA: TGTGCCAGTAGCCAGCGGGAGACGGGCCACGAGCAGTACTTC
clone size: .
D gene: TRBD2
V gene: TRBV19
J gene: TRBJ2-7

CDR3 protein: CASSYSARHRSSDTQYF
CDR3 DNA: TGTGCCAGCAGTTACTCCGCTAGGCACAGATCATCAGATACGCAGTATTTT
clone size: many
D gene: .
V gene: TRBV6-5
J gene: TRBJ2-3

CDR3 protein: CASTGTSGRDTGELFF
CDR3 DNA: TGTGCCAGCACCGGGACTAGCGGGAGGGACACCGGGGAGCTGTTTTTT
clone size: many
D gene: TRBD2
V gene: TRBV7-8
J gene: TRBJ2-2

CDR3 protein: CASSSTGPQETQYF
CDR3 DNA: TGTGCCAGCAGTTCGACGGGACCACAAGAGACCCAGTACTTC
clone size: many
D gene: .
V gene: TRBV12-3/TRBV12-4
J gene: TRBJ2-5

CDR3 protein: CASSPPGPDPSRLQETQYF
CDR3 DNA: TGTGCCAGCAGTCCACCGGGACCGGACCCGTCCCGCCTTCAAGAGACCCAGTACTTC
clone size: many
D gene: .
V gene: TRBV7-9
J gene: TRBJ2-5

CDR3 protein: CASSWEGNEKLFF
CDR3 DNA: TGTGCCAGCAGCTGGGAGGGGAATGAAAAACTGTTTTTT
clone size: .
D gene: .
V gene: TRBV5-6
J gene: TRBJ1-4

CDR3 protein: CASSLINRWDEQFF
CDR3 DNA: TGTGCCAGCAGCTTGATTAACAGATGGGATGAGCAGTTCTTC
clone size: .
D gene: .
V gene: TRBV5-6
J gene: TRBJ2-1

CDR3 protein: CASSQDYRGKGYEQYF
CDR3 DNA: TGTGCCAGCAGCCAAGATTATCGGGGGAAAGGGTACGAGCAGTACTTC
clone size: few
D gene: .
V gene: TRBV3-1
J gene: TRBJ2-7

CDR3 protein: CASSQGGPMAFF
CDR3 DNA: TGTGCCAGCAGCCAAGGGGGGCCTATGGCTTTCTTT
clone size: few
D gene: .
V gene: TRBV4-2
J gene: TRBJ1-1

CDR3 protein: CSAVPGQGPNEKLFF
CDR3 DNA: TGCAGTGCCGTCCCGGGACAGGGGCCTAATGAAAAACTGTTTTTT
clone size: .
D gene: TRBD1
V gene: TRBV20-1
J gene: TRBJ1-4

CDR3 protein: CASSQEAAVSYEQYF
CDR3 DNA: TGTGCCAGCAGCCAAGAGGCCGCGGTCTCCTACGAGCAGTACTTC
clone size: few
D gene: .
V gene: TRBV14
J gene: TRBJ2-7

CDR3 protein: CASSDGGATQTSTDTQYF
CDR3 DNA: TGTGCCAGCAGTGACGGCGGGGCAACCCAAACTAGCACAGATACGCAGTATTTT
clone size: .
D gene: .
V gene: TRBV2
J gene: TRBJ2-3

CDR3 protein: CASSYGRERHGYTF
CDR3 DNA: TGTGCCAGCAGTTACGGCAGGGAAAGGCATGGCTACACCTTC
clone size: many
D gene: .
V gene: TRBV6-5
J gene: TRBJ1-2

CDR3 protein: CASSPLQGFTSSGANVLTF
CDR3 DNA: TGTGCCAGCAGTCCCTTACAGGGATTTACCTCCTCTGGGGCCAACGTCCTGACTTTC
clone size: many
D gene: .
V gene: TRBV27
J gene: TRBJ2-6

CDR3 protein: CSAEDRQLSYEQYF
CDR3 DNA: TGCAGTGCTGAAGACAGGCAACTCTCCTACGAGCAGTACTTC
clone size: few
D gene: .
V gene: TRBV20-1
J gene: TRBJ2-7

CDR3 protein: CASRTGLAAANEQFF
CDR3 DNA: TGTGCCAGCAGAACGGGACTAGCGGCGGCCAATGAGCAGTTCTTC
clone size: many
D gene: TRBD2
V gene: TRBV28
J gene: TRBJ2-1

CDR3 protein: CASSQGELAEDNEQFF
CDR3 DNA: TGTGCCAGCAGCCAAGGAGAACTAGCGGAAGACAATGAGCAGTTCTTC
clone size: .
D gene: TRBD2
V gene: TRBV4-2
J gene: TRBJ2-1

CDR3 protein: CASSILAGGTSEQFF
CDR3 DNA: TGTGCCAGCAGTATCCTAGCGGGGGGGACCAGTGAGCAGTTCTTC
clone size: few
D gene: TRBD2
V gene: TRBV12-3/TRBV12-4
J gene: TRBJ2-1

CDR3 protein: CASSLAVGINEKLFF
CDR3 DNA: TGCGCCAGCAGCTTGGCCGTAGGAATAAATGAAAAACTGTTTTTT
clone size: few
D gene: .
V gene: TRBV5-1
J gene: TRBJ1-4

CDR3 protein: CASSSGSLQETQYF
CDR3 DNA: TGTGCCAGCAGCTCCGGGAGTCTCCAAGAGACCCAGTACTTC
clone size: many
D gene: .
V gene: TRBV7-9
J gene: TRBJ2-5

CDR3 protein: CSVEDGQGAYYGYTF
CDR3 DNA: TGCAGCGTTGAAGATGGGCAGGGGGCTTACTATGGCTACACCTTC
clone size: .
D gene: TRBD1
V gene: TRBV29-1
J gene: TRBJ1-2

CDR3 protein: CASRTSGPAEAFF
CDR3 DNA: TGTGCCAGCCGGACATCCGGACCCGCTGAAGCTTTCTTT
clone size: few
D gene: .
V gene: TRBV19
J gene: TRBJ1-1

CDR3 protein: CASSQGPYSNQPQHF
CDR3 DNA: TGTGCCAGCAGCCAAGGCCCATATAGCAATCAGCCCCAGCATTTT
clone size: .
D gene: .
V gene: TRBV4-1
J gene: TRBJ1-5

CDR3 protein: CASRPTRDGISGNTIYF
CDR3 DNA: TGTGCCAGCAGACCCACACGGGACGGAATCTCTGGAAACACCATATATTTT
clone size: .
D gene: .
V gene: TRBV2
J gene: TRBJ1-3

CDR3 protein: CASSPGLGGDEQYF
CDR3 DNA: TGCGCCAGCAGCCCCGGCCTTGGAGGGGACGAGCAGTACTTC
clone size: .
D gene: .
V gene: TRBV4-1
J gene: TRBJ2-7

CDR3 protein: CASTGTTHPETQYF
CDR3 DNA: TGTGCCAGCACCGGGACTACTCACCCAGAGACCCAGTACTTC
clone size: .
D gene: TRBD2
V gene: TRBV28
J gene: TRBJ2-5

CDR3 protein: CASSPGERGPPGETQYF
CDR3 DNA: TGTGCCAGCAGCCCTGGAGAGCGGGGGCCCCCGGGGGAGACCCAGTACTTC
clone size: .
D gene: TRBD2
V gene: TRBV7-9
J gene: TRBJ2-5

CDR3 protein: CSVVPNRVPTEQFF
CDR3 DNA: TGCAGCGTTGTACCTAACAGGGTTCCAACTGAGCAGTTCTTC
clone size: many
D gene: .
V gene: TRBV29-1
J gene: TRBJ2-1

CDR3 protein: CASTPGLGNQPQHF
CDR3 DNA: TGTGCCAGTACCCCAGGGCTGGGCAATCAGCCCCAGCATTTT
clone size: many
D gene: .
V gene: TRBV19
J gene: TRBJ1-5

CDR3 protein: CASSPGQGILSYEQYF
CDR3 DNA: TGCGCCAGCAGCCCGGGACAGGGCATCCTCTCCTACGAGCAGTACTTC
clone size: .
D gene: TRBD1
V gene: TRBV5-1
J gene: TRBJ2-7

CDR3 protein: CASSSRGVNQPQHF
CDR3 DNA: TGTGCCAGCAGTTCACGCGGGGTCAATCAGCCCCAGCATTTT
clone size: many
D gene: .
V gene: TRBV6-1
J gene: TRBJ1-5

CDR3 protein: CSARGLAGETDEQFF
CDR3 DNA: TGCAGTGCCCGTGGACTAGCGGGAGAAACGGATGAGCAGTTCTTC
clone size: many
D gene: TRBD2
V gene: TRBV20-1
J gene: TRBJ2-1

CDR3 protein: CATSDPRRPQETQYF
CDR3 DNA: TGTGCCACCAGTGATCCCCGAAGACCCCAAGAGACCCAGTACTTC
clone size: .
D gene: .
V gene: TRBV24-1
J gene: TRBJ2-5

CDR3 protein: CASSQDRNSLQGPGDAYGYTF
CDR3 DNA: TGCGCCAGCAGCCAAGACCGCAACTCTTTACAGGGGCCCGGGGATGCCTATGGCTACACCTTC
clone size: .
D gene: TRBD1
V gene: TRBV4-1
J gene: TRBJ1-2

CDR3 protein: CAWSVTIRGYGNTIYF
CDR3 DNA: TGTGCCTGGAGTGTAACTATACGGGGGTATGGAAACACCATATATTTT
clone size: .
D gene: .
V gene: TRBV30
J gene: TRBJ1-3

CDR3 protein: CSARSRGGNEQFF
CDR3 DNA: TGCAGTGCTAGGTCCAGGGGAGGCAATGAGCAGTTCTTC
clone size: few
D gene: .
V gene: TRBV20-1
J gene: TRBJ2-1

CDR3 protein: CSGGDRETFEQYF
CDR3 DNA: TGCAGCGGTGGGGACAGGGAAACCTTCGAGCAGTACTTC
clone size: .
D gene: TRBD1
V gene: TRBV29-1
J gene: TRBJ2-7

CDR3 protein: CASSAPVTSGTDTQYF
CDR3 DNA: TGTGCCAGCAGCGCTCCCGTGACTAGCGGGACAGATACGCAGTATTTT
clone size: many
D gene: TRBD2
V gene: TRBV7-8
J gene: TRBJ2-3

CDR3 protein: CATSRASRSYEQYF
CDR3 DNA: TGTGCCACCAGCAGAGCCTCGCGCTCGTACGAGCAGTACTTC
clone size: few
D gene: .
V gene: TRBV15
J gene: TRBJ2-7

CDR3 protein: CASSYRVDGRMNTEAFF
CDR3 DNA: TGTGCCAGCAGTTACCGGGTAGACGGGAGAATGAACACTGAAGCTTTCTTT
clone size: many
D gene: .
V gene: TRBV6-5
J gene: TRBJ1-1

CDR3 protein: CASSLFPIRDSQETQYF
CDR3 DNA: TGTGCCAGCAGTTTATTCCCAATCCGGGACTCCCAAGAGACCCAGTACTTC
clone size: many
D gene: .
V gene: TRBV27
J gene: TRBJ2-5

CDR3 protein: CASSPQGQGLAKNIQYF
CDR3 DNA: TGTGCCAGCAGTCCACAAGGACAGGGGTTAGCCAAAAACATTCAGTACTTC
clone size: few
D gene: TRBD1
V gene: TRBV12-3/TRBV12-4
J gene: TRBJ2-4

CDR3 protein: CASSYAGKNTEAFF
CDR3 DNA: TGTGCCAGCAGTTACGCCGGGAAGAACACTGAAGCTTTCTTT
clone size: few
D gene: .
V gene: TRBV6-5
J gene: TRBJ1-1

CDR3 protein: CATDSRGLETQYF
CDR3 DNA: TGTGCCACGGACAGTCGGGGGTTGGAGACCCAGTACTTC
clone size: many
D gene: .
V gene: TRBV2
J gene: TRBJ2-5

CDR3 protein: CASSLEGPNYGYTF
CDR3 DNA: TGTGCCAGCAGCTTAGAAGGTCCTAACTATGGCTACACCTTC
clone size: .
D gene: .
V gene: TRBV11-2
J gene: TRBJ1-2

CDR3 protein: CASNWDSQETQYF
CDR3 DNA: TGTGCCAGCAATTGGGACAGCCAAGAGACCCAGTACTTC
clone size: .
D gene: TRBD1
V gene: TRBV28
J gene: TRBJ2-5

CDR3 protein: CASRTLPGGAGELFF
CDR3 DNA: TGTGCCAGTAGAACACTACCTGGTGGGGCCGGGGAGCTGTTTTTT
clone size: .
D gene: .
V gene: TRBV19
J gene: TRBJ2-2

CDR3 protein: CASSQDQRSSYEQYF
CDR3 DNA: TGTGCCAGCAGCCAAGATCAACGGAGCTCCTACGAGCAGTACTTC
clone size: few
D gene: .
V gene: TRBV4-2
J gene: TRBJ2-7

CDR3 protein: CASSQELGLGEQYF
CDR3 DNA: TGTGCCAGCAGCCAAGAATTGGGACTGGGAGAGCAGTACTTC
clone size: few
D gene: .
V gene: TRBV4-2
J gene: TRBJ2-7

CDR3 protein: CASSFVLASRGDTQYF
CDR3 DNA: TGTGCCAGCAGTTTCGTTCTGGCGTCCCGAGGAGATACGCAGTATTTT
clone size: many
D gene: .
V gene: TRBV28
J gene: TRBJ2-3